Below, 26 T cell receptor beta chains from the same sample are listed, as sequenced in a study of regulatory T cells in long-lasting Graves disease. The time point denotes: newly diagnosed GD, antithyroid drugs for less than 3 months. After RNA was extracted from PBMCs, the TCR library was made from it. Building the TCR beta libraries relied on iRepertoire HTBI primers, and CDR3 regions underwent Arm-PCR. MiXCR, applied by TCRdb to the multiplex PCR reads, yields one record per CDR3 protein. The data show approximately 400,000 distinct CDR3 sequences, 15% to 17% seen once. Source: peripheral blood mononuclear cells (PBMCs), taken at new diagnosis, from a patient treated with antithyroid drugs. Receptor source: a female donor with Graves disease.

This clonotype showed up many times. This sequence joins TRBV28 and TRBJ2-2; 7 bases fit TRBD2. J was trimmed by 4 bases and V by 3 bases; bases with no gene match: 8. The CDR3 totals 16 residues. Germline CDR1 and CDR2: MDHEN and SYDVKM. This CDR3 is CASSFLVGGPTGELFF. In DNA form, the CDR3 reads TGTGCCAGCAGTTTTTTGGTGGGAGGGCCCACCGGGGAGCTGTTTTTT.

This clonotype was recorded at least ten times. CDR3 sequence: CASSLTQGQETQYF. The CDR3 DNA follows: TGTGCCAGCAGCTTAACACAGGGGCAAGAGACCCAGTACTTC. The chain joins TRBV11-2 to TRBJ2-5; 7 positions agree with TRBD1. The length of the CDR3 is 14 residues. Germline assignment: CDR1 SGHAT and CDR2 FQNNGV. Losses at the gene ends were 2 bases for V and 2 bases for J; bases not matched to a gene: 2.

This clonotype appeared many times. The V gene is TRBV7-6, the J gene TRBJ2-7; TRBD2 is a possible D gene (5 bases). Germline loops: CDR1 SGHVS, CDR2 FNYEAQ. V lost 4 bases to trimming and J lost 6 bases, with 10 bases between them. CDR3 length equals 12 residues. The DNA of the CDR3 is TGTGCCAGCAGCTCGGACTCGCCCGAGCAGTACTTC. Protein: CASSSDSPEQYF.

This chain joins TRBV6-2 or TRBV6-3 and TRBJ2-1, with no clear D. The CDR3 sequence is 12 residues long. Germline V gene data show CDR1 as MNHEY and CDR2 as SVGEGT. Trimming pared 7 bases from V and 6 bases from J, leaving 10 bases between. CDR3 sequence (DNA): TGTGCCAGCACCCCAGTTAGCAATGAGCAGTTCTTC. Translated, it gives CASTPVSNEQFF.

This clonotype was seen repeatedly, ten times or more. The chain couples TRBV2 to TRBJ1-5; unclear D gene. Trimming took 0 bases from V and 9 from J, leaving 18 bases between them. The germline gives CDR1 SNHLY, CDR2 FYNNEI. The CDR3 has 16 residues. The CDR3 spells CASSEAPRREGSPQHF. The CDR3 DNA sequence: TGTGCCAGCAGTGAAGCGCCTCGGCGGGAAGGTTCGCCCCAGCATTTT.

A remark on this clonotype: A far larger clone is one base from this, pointing to a likely read error. The chain combines TRBV7-9 with TRBJ1-2; D call uncertain. This CDR3 contains 13 residues. The germline gives CDR1 SEHNR, CDR2 FQNEAQ (reference sequence). CDR3 coding DNA: TGTGCCAGCAGCTTAGGCCTTAACTATGACTACACCTTC. Protein: CASSLGLNYDYTF.

The chain couples TRBV4-1 to TRBJ1-5, with D unresolved. Germline CDR1 and CDR2: MGHRA and YSYEKL. The length of the CDR3 is 17 residues. The V and J ends lost 1 base and 0 bases respectively, with 13 bases between them. The CDR3 bases are TGCGCCAGCAGCCAAGTTGTCACAACTGATAGCAATCAGCCCCAGCATTTT. It yields the protein CASSQVVTTDSNQPQHF.

There are a few counts of this clonotype. CDR3 nucleotide sequence: TGCGCCAGCAGCCAAGGTCTCGGGGGCGAATTTAGCTCCTACAATGAGCAGTTCTTC. The encoded protein is CASSQGLGGEFSSYNEQFF. The V gene is TRBV4-1, the J gene TRBJ2-1; the D gene could be TRBD1 or TRBD2 (6 bases each). CDR3 length equals 19 residues. V lost 1 base and J lost 0, with 19 bases in between. Germline CDR1 reads MGHRA; CDR2 reads YSYEKL.

This clonotype was recorded a few times. The chain employs TRBV28 and TRBJ1-5, with unresolved D. The germline V and J ends were trimmed by 0 bases and 0 bases, with 9 bases remaining between them. The CDR3 is made up of 16 amino acids. In germline, CDR1 is MDHEN, CDR2 SYDVKM. In DNA form, the CDR3 reads TGTGCCAGCAGTTTATGGTTGTTGAGTAGCAATCAGCCCCAGCATTTT. Protein: CASSLWLLSSNQPQHF.

Only a few counts were recorded for this clonotype. The chain combines TRBV12-3 or TRBV12-4 with TRBJ2-1; D assignment may be TRBD1 or TRBD2 (6 bases each). Trimming cost V 2 bases and J 10 bases, with 15 bases left between them. The CDR3 has 14 amino acids. DNA of the CDR3: TGTGCCAGCAGTTTAAGCCCGGGGGCGGGGGAGCAGTTCTTC. Translating it yields CASSLSPGAGEQFF.

Many counts were recorded for this clonotype. The chain carries TRBV3-1 and TRBJ2-3; TRBD1 agrees at 10 bases. V dropped 4 bases and J dropped 5; count of bases not matched to a gene: 6. Germline CDR1 and CDR2: LGHDT and YNNKEL (reference sequence). The CDR3 runs 15 residues. This chain's CDR3 is CASSRRTGGGDTQYF. In nucleotides, the CDR3 is TGTGCCAGCAGCCGACGGACAGGGGGAGGAGATACGCAGTATTTT.

This clonotype was seen more than once but under ten times. The chain carries TRBV7-9 and TRBJ2-1, with D unclear. This CDR3 spans 15 amino acids. Per germline, CDR1 SEHNR and CDR2 FQNEAQ (reference sequence). The ends were cut back, 5 bases at V and 2 bases at J, with 13 bases in the middle. The DNA of the CDR3 is TGTGCCAGCAGCCCCCAGCCCGTCGCCTACAATGAGCAGTTCTTC. It encodes CASSPQPVAYNEQFF. Full variable domain (rest looked up from reference TRBV7-9 and TRBJ2-1): DTGVSQNPRHKITKRGQNVTFRCDPISEHNRLYWYRQTLGQGPEFLTYFQNEAQLEKSRLLSDRFSAERPKGSFSTLEIQRTEQGDSAMYLCASSPQPVAYNEQFFGPGTRLTVL.

This clonotype has a handful of counts. The CDR3 loop is CASSLASGGIAKNIQYF. Written as DNA, the CDR3 is TGTGCCAGCAGTTTAGCTAGCGGGGGGATTGCCAAAAACATTCAGTACTTC. V usage is TRBV12-3 or TRBV12-4 and J usage is TRBJ2-4, with TRBD2 matching 10 bases. The V and J ends lost 0 bases and 1 base, in that order; junction bases with no gene match: 3. The CDR3 contains 17 residues.

In this sample, this clonotype turned up a few times. The rearrangement joins TRBV7-9 to TRBJ2-3, with 8 bases fitting TRBD1. CDR3 length: 14 residues. V lost 2 bases and J lost 6; bases outside the gene matches: 4. Germline CDR1 and CDR2: SEHNR and FQNEAQ (reference sequence). The CDR3 here is CASSLIQGVDTQYF. The DNA of the CDR3 is TGTGCCAGCAGCTTAATACAGGGGGTTGATACGCAGTATTTT.

This clonotype showed up many times. One end of the junction is discordant with germline, which a read error may explain. The chain recombines TRBV12-3 or TRBV12-4 with TRBJ2-3, with D perhaps matching TRBD2 (5 bases). The CDR3 consists of 17 residues. The CDR3 region is CAISDFPGTTPTDTQYF. CDR3 DNA: TGTGCCATCAGTGATTTTCCGGGAACAACACCCACAGATACGCAGTATTTT.

To note about this clonotype: The likely explanation is a read error, given a far larger clone one base away. The chain couples TRBV6-2 or TRBV6-3 to TRBJ1-5; D unresolved. Germline-derived CDR1 and CDR2 are MNHEY and SVGEGT. CDR3 size: 14 residues. Here the CDR3 reads CASSPLGSYQSQHF. The CDR3 DNA reads TGTGCCAGCAGTCCGCTAGGGAGCTATCAGTCCCAGCATTTT.

This clonotype was seen a few times. V and J are TRBV6-2 or TRBV6-3 and TRBJ1-1; no reliable D call. Germline lookup yields CDR1 MNHEY and CDR2 SVGEGT. The CDR3 is made up of 13 amino acids. V was clipped by 0 bases and J by 7 bases, with 9 bases between them. CDR3 sequence: CASSYSMSSEAFF. CDR3 coding DNA: TGTGCCAGCAGTTACTCGATGAGTAGTGAAGCTTTCTTT.

This clonotype was found many times. The rearrangement joins TRBV6-1 to TRBJ1-1, with D tentatively TRBD1 (5 bases). The length of the CDR3 is 13 residues. V lost 6 bases and J lost 9, with 17 bases in between. Germline values: CDR1 MNHNS, CDR2 SASEGT. In nucleotides, the CDR3 is TGTGCCAGCAGCGTAAGTAGGGGCCAGCAAGCTTTCTTT. Protein product: CASSVSRGQQAFF.

This clonotype was detected many times. This chain joins TRBV20-1 and TRBJ2-3, with D maybe TRBD2 (5 bases). This CDR3 contains 15 residues. Germline CDR1 and CDR2: DFQATT and SNEGSKA (reference sequence). V gave up 3 bases and J gave up 0 bases, with 13 bases separating them. CDR3 loop: CSARGRGGSTDTQYF. Written as DNA, the CDR3 is TGCAGTGCTAGGGGCCGAGGCGGGAGCACAGATACGCAGTATTTT.

This clonotype is a singleton in its sample. Since a far larger clone is one base different, this is likely a read error. This chain joins TRBV9 and TRBJ2-1; TRBD2 is a possible D gene (5 bases). The J call may be faulty, since TRBJ2-5 better matches the DNA end. The V gene's germline CDR1 is SGDLS and CDR2 YYNGEE. The CDR3 runs 15 residues. The CDR3 DNA reads TGTGCCAGCAGCGTAGGTTTAAGCGCGGGAGAGACCCAGTACTTC. Translated, it gives CASSVGLSAGETQYF.

This clonotype has just a few counts. The CDR3 sequence: CASSSPSGGRYYGYTF. The CDR3 nucleotides are TGTGCCAGCAGCTCCCCCTCTGGGGGGCGGTACTATGGCTACACCTTC. The chain has TRBV7-9 and TRBJ1-2; tentatively, D is TRBD1 (6 bases). The V and J ends lost 4 bases and 3 bases respectively, with 18 bases between them. The CDR3 sequence is 16 residues long. The germline V gene encodes CDR1 SEHNR and CDR2 FQNEAQ (reference sequence). Based on the CDR3 plus reference TRBV7-9 and TRBJ1-2, the full variable domain is DTGVSQNPRHKITKRGQNVTFRCDPISEHNRLYWYRQTLGQGPEFLTYFQNEAQLEKSRLLSDRFSAERPKGSFSTLEIQRTEQGDSAMYLCASSSPSGGRYYGYTFGSGTRLTVV.

This clonotype showed up many times. The V and J genes are TRBV12-3 or TRBV12-4 and TRBJ1-6; D gene ambiguous. This CDR3 is 15 amino acids long. Trimming stripped 4 bases from V and 5 bases from J, with 12 bases between. CDR3 sequence (DNA): TGTGCCAGCAGTTCCCTCGCCGGGAATAATTCACCCCTCCACTTT. Translating gives CASSSLAGNNSPLHF.

This clonotype was detected many times. The chain carries TRBV10-3 and TRBJ2-2; D is unresolved. Germline CDR1 and CDR2: ENHRY and SYGVKD. Between the trimmed V and J ends, which lost 3 bases and 4 bases, there was a span of 12 bases. The CDR3 consists of 15 residues. This chain's CDR3 is CAISEARPPTGELFF. The CDR3 DNA reads TGTGCCATCAGTGAAGCCCGACCACCCACCGGGGAGCTGTTTTTT.

This clonotype was found a few times. The chain has TRBV4-2 and TRBJ2-3, with D maybe TRBD2 (6 bases). Per germline, CDR1 LGHNA and CDR2 YNFKEQ. The CDR3 runs to 17 residues. V was clipped by 0 bases and J by 2 bases, with 15 bases between them. The CDR3 spells CASSQEPPGLVTDTQYF. The CDR3 DNA reads TGTGCCAGCAGCCAAGAACCACCGGGACTTGTCACAGATACGCAGTATTTT.

This clonotype was seen repeatedly, ten times or more. The J gene is TRBJ1-1, the V gene TRBV28; perhaps TRBD1 as D (5 bases). Germline lookup yields CDR1 MDHEN and CDR2 SYDVKM. Deletions cut 3 bases from V and 3 bases from J, with 11 bases between. The CDR3 sequence is 14 residues long. The CDR3, as DNA: TGTGCCAGCAGTTTTCCGGGGGGAGACACTGAAGCTTTCTTT. This sequence encodes CASSFPGGDTEAFF.

This chain connects TRBV4-1 to TRBJ1-2, with D unresolved. Looked up from germline, CDR1 is MGHRA and CDR2 is YSYEKL. The CDR3 extends over 16 amino acids. V was clipped by 1 base and J by 0 bases, with 12 bases between them. CDR3 protein: CASSQAYAASNYGYTF. The CDR3 coding sequence is TGCGCCAGCAGCCAAGCGTACGCAGCCTCTAACTATGGCTACACCTTC.